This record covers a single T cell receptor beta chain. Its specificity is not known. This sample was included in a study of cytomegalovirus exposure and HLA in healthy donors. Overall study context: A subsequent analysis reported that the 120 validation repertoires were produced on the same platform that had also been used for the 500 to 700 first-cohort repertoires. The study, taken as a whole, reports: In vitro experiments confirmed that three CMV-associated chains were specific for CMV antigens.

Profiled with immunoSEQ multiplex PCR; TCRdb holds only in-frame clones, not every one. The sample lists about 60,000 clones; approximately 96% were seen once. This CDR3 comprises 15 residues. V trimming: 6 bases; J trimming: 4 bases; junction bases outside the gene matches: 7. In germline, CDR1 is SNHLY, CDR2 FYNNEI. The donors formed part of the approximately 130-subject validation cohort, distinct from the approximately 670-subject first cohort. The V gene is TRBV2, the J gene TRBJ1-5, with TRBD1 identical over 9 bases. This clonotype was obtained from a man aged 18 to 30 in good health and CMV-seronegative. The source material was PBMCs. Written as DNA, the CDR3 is TGTGCCAGCAGGGGGACAGGGATGGGGAATCAGCCCCAGCATTTT. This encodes CASRGTGMGNQPQHF.